This entry features one T cell receptor (beta chain) sequence. Its antigen is unidentified. Sequencing used immunoSEQ multiplex PCR; TCRdb keeps in-frame clones, though not all of them. This table has more than 75,000 clones, roughly 70% appearing once. CTLA-4 blockade with ipilimumab, together with focal radiation, was given to patients with chemo-refractory metastatic non-small-cell lung cancer. These data originate in a study of radiotherapy plus CTLA-4 blockade in lung cancer. The overall study: The study recorded objective responses in about 20% of patients and disease control in roughly 34%. Study-wide findings and caveats: In blood, TCR clones derived from the tumor expanded after radiotherapy plus ipilimumab. The best prediction of response reportedly came from early blood T cell clone dynamics, with interferon-beta.

Sequenced here: peripheral blood, sampled from a patient treated with radiotherapy plus ipilimumab. The sequence derives from a human donor with non-small cell lung cancer that progressed on radiotherapy plus ipilimumab.

The CDR3 region has the DNA TGTGCCAGCAGCCCGACAGTTTACGAGCAGTACTTC. Its protein is CASSPTVYEQYF. The chain carries TRBV2 and TRBJ2-7; the D gene is possibly TRBD1 (5 bases). The CDR3 has 12 amino acids. From germline, CDR1 is SNHLY and CDR2 FYNNEI. V was trimmed by 6 bases and J by 4 bases, leaving 10 bases between them.